This TCR beta chain was recovered during a study of neurological immune-mediated disorders. Unsorted libraries used 2 million PBMCs kept at -80 degrees C. Germline V gene sequence: CDR1 MDHEN, CDR2 SYDVKM. There are 12 residues in the CDR3. The ends were cut back, 2 bases at V and 8 bases at J, with 9 bases in the middle. MiXCR, run by TCRdb on the 5' RACE reads, gives a single entry per CDR3 protein. The profile covers roughly 60,000 distinct CDR3 sequences, with under 5.5% appearing a single time and roughly 3.2% taken by the ten largest. This clonotype was picked up many times. This TCR came from a woman aged 50 to 60 with multiple sclerosis. Sequencing was performed on PBMCs. The genes are TRBV28 and TRBJ1-2; D ambiguous. CDR3: CASSLALDGYTF. The CDR3 DNA reads TGTGCCAGCAGTTTAGCCCTCGACGGCTACACCTTC.